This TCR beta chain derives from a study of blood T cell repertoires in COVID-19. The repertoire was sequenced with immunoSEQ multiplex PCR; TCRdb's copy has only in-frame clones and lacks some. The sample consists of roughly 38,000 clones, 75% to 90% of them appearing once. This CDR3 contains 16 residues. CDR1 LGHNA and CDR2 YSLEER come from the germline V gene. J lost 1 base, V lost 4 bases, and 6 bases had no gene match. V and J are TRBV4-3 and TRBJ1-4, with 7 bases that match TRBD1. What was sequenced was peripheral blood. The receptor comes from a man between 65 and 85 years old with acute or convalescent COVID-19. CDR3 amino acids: CASSLRGTVTNEKLFF. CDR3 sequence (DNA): TGCGCCAGCAGCCTTCGAGGGACAGTAACTAATGAAAAACTGTTTTTT.